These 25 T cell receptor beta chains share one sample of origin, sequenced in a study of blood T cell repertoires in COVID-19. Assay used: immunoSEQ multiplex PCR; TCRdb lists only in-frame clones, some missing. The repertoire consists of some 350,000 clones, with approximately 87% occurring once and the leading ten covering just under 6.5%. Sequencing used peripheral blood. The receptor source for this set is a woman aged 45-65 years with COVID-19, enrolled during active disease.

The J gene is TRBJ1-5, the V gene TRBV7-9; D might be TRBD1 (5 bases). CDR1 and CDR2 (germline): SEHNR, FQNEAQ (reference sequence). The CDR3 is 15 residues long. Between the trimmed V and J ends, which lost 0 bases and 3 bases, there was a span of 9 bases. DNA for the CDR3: TGTGCCAGCAGCTTAGCGGGAGGGGTCAATCAGCCCCAGCATTTT. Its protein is CASSLAGGVNQPQHF.

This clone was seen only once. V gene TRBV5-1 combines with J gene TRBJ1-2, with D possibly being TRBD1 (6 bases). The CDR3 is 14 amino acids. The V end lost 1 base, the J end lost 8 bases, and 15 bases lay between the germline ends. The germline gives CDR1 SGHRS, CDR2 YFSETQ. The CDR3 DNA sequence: TGCGCCAGCAGCTTGAAGGTTTCAGGGGCCGGCTACACCTTC. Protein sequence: CASSLKVSGAGYTF.

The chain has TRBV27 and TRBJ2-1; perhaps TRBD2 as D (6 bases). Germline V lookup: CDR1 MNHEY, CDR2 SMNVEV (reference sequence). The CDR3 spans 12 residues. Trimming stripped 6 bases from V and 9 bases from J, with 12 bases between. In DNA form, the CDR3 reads TGTGCCAGCAGCCCGACTAGATTTGAGCAGTTCTTC. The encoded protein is CASSPTRFEQFF.

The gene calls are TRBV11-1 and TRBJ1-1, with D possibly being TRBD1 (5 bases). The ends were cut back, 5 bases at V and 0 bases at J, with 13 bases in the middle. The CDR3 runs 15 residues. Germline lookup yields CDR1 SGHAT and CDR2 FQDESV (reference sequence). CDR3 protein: CASSRRQTLNTEAFF. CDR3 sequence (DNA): TGTGCCAGCAGCCGTCGACAGACTCTGAACACTGAAGCTTTCTTT.

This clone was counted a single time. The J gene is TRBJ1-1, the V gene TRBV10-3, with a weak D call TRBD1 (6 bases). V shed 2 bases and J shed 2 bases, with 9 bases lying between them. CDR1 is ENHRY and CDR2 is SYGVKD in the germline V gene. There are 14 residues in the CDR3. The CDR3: CAISEGQRNTEAFF. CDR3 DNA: TGTGCCATCAGTGAGGGACAGAGAAACACTGAAGCTTTCTTT.

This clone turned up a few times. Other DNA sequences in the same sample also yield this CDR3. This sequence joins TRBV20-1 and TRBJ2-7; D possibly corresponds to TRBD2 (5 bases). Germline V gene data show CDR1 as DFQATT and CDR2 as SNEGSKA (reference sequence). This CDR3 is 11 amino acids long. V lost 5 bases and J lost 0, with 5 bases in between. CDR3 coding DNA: TGCAGTGCTCGGGACTCCTACGAGCAGTACTTC. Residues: CSARDSYEQYF.

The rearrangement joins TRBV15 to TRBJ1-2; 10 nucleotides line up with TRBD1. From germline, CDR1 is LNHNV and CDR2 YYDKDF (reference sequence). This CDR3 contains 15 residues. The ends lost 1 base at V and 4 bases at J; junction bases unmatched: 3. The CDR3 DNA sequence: TGTGCCACCAGCAGAGGGACAGGGGGGTTCTATGGCTACACCTTC. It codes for CATSRGTGGFYGYTF.

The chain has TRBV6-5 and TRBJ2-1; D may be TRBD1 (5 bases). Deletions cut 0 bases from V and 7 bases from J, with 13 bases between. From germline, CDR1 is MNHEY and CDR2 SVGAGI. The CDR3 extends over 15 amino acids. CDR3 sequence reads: CASSYSRTSRNEQFF. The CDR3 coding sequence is TGTGCCAGCAGTTACTCAAGGACATCGAGGAATGAGCAGTTCTTC.

The CDR3 region is CASSLGPGITGELFF. Here the CDR3 DNA reads TGTGCCAGCAGCTTGGGCCCGGGTATCACCGGGGAGCTGTTTTTT. This chain uses TRBV5-5 with TRBJ2-2; D ambiguous. V was trimmed by 0 bases and J by 4 bases, leaving 10 bases between them. The CDR3 has 15 residues. Germline lookup yields CDR1 SGHKS and CDR2 YYEKEE (reference sequence).

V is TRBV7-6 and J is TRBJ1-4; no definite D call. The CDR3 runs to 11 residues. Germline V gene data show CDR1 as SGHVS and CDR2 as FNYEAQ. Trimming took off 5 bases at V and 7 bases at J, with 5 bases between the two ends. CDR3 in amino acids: CASSEGEKLFF. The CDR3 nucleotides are TGTGCCAGCAGCGAGGGTGAAAAACTGTTTTTT.

This CDR3 reads CASSYSVRVGNSPLHF. The CDR3 bases are TGTGCCAGCAGTTACTCCGTCCGGGTTGGAAATTCACCCCTCCACTTT. The V call is TRBV6-5, the J call TRBJ1-6; no reliable D call. CDR1 and CDR2 (germline): MNHEY, SVGAGI. The length of the CDR3 is 16 residues. V lost 0 bases, J lost 7 bases, and 13 bases lay in between.

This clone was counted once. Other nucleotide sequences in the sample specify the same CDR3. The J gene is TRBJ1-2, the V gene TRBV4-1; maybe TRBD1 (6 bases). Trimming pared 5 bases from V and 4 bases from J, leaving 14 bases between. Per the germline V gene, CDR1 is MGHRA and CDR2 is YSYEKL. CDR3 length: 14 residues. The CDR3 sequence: CASSYSDRPYGYTF. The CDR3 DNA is TGCGCCAGCAGCTACTCCGACAGGCCCTATGGCTACACCTTC.

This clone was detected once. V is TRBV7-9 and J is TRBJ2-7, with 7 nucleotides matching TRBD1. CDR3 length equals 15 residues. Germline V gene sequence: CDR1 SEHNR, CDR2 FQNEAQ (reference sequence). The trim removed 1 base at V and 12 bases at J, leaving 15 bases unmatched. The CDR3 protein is CASSLEPWTGTVSYF. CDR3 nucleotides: TGTGCCAGCAGCTTAGAGCCCTGGACAGGCACGGTCTCGTACTTC.

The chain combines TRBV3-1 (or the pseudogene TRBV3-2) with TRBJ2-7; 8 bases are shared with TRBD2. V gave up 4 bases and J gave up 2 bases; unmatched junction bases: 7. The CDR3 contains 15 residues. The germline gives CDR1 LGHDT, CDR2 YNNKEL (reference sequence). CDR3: CASSPLAGTTYEQYF. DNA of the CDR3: TGTGCCAGCAGCCCCTTAGCGGGGACTACCTACGAGCAGTACTTC.

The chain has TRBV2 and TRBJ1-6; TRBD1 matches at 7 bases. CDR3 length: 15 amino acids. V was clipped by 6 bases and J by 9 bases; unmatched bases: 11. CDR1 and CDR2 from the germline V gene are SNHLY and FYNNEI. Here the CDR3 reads CASSTLDRLTSPLHF. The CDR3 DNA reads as TGTGCCAGCAGCACCTTGGACAGGCTAACTTCACCCCTCCACTTT.

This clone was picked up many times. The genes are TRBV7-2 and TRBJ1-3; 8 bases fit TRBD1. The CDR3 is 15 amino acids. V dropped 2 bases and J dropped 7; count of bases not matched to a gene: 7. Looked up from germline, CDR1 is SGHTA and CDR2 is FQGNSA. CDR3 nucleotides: TGTGCCAGCAGCTTACGGGGGACAGGACTCAACACCATATATTTT. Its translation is CASSLRGTGLNTIYF.

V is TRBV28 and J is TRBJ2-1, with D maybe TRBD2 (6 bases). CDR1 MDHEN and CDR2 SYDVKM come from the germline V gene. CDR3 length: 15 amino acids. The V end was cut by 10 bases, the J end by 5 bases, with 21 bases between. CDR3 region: CATLSSGRGHNEQFF. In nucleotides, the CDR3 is TGTGCCACCCTATCAAGCGGGCGGGGCCACAATGAGCAGTTCTTC.

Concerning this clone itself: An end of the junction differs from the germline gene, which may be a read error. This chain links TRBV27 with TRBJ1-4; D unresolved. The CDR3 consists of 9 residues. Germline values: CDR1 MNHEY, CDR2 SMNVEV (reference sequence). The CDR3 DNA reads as TGTGCCAGCAGTTTATGGGCAGGATTT. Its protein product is CASSLWAGF.

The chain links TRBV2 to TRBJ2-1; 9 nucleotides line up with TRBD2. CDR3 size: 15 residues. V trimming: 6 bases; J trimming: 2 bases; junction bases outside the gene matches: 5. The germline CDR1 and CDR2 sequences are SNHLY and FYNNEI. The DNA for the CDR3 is TGTGCCAGCAGATTGACTAGCGGAACCTACAATGAGCAGTTCTTC. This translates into CASRLTSGTYNEQFF.

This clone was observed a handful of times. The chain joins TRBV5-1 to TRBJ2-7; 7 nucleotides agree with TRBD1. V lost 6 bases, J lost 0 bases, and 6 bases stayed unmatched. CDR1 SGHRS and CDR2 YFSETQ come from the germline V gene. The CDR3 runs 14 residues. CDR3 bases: TGCGCCAGCAAACAGACAGGGCCCTCCTACGAGCAGTACTTC. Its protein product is CASKQTGPSYEQYF.

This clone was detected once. CDR3: CASSPGQKMNTEAFF. CDR3 bases: TGTGCCAGCTCACCCGGACAGAAAATGAACACTGAAGCTTTCTTT. The chain employs TRBV18 and TRBJ1-1; the D gene is possibly TRBD1 (6 bases). Germline V gene data show CDR1 as KGHSH and CDR2 as LQKENI. The V gene lost 3 bases and the J gene lost 0 bases, with 11 bases spanning the gap. CDR3 size: 15 residues.

The CDR3 nucleotides are TGTGCCAGCAGCTTTTTTGGGACAGGCACTGAAGCTTTCTTT. The encoded protein is CASSFFGTGTEAFF. J is TRBJ1-1 and V is TRBV7-2, with TRBD1 identical over 8 bases. J gave up 4 bases and V 3 bases, and 4 bases lay outside the gene matches. The V gene's germline CDR1 is SGHTA and CDR2 FQGNSA. The CDR3 totals 14 residues.

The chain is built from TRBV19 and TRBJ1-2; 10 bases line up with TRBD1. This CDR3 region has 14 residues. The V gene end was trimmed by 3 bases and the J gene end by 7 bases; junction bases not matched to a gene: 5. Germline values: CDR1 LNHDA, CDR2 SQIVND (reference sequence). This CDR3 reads CASSMGQGRVGYTF. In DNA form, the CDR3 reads TGTGCCAGTAGTATGGGACAGGGGCGGGTTGGCTACACCTTC.

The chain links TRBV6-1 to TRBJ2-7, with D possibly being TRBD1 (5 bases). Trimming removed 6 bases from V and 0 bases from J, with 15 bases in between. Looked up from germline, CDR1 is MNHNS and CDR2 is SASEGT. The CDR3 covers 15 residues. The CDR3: CASSLGQVNSYEQYF. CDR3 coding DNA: TGTGCCAGCAGCCTAGGACAAGTCAACTCCTACGAGCAGTACTTC.

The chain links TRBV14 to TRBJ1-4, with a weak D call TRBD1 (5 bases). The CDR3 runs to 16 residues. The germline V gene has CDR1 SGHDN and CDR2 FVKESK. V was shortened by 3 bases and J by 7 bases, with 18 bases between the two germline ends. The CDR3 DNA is TGTGCCAGCAGCCACGACGAACGGGGGAAGGCTGAAAAACTGTTTTTT. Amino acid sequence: CASSHDERGKAEKLFF.